This T cell receptor (beta chain) was recorded in a study of OX40 agonist ivuxolimab in advanced cancers. Study as a whole: Males comprised approximately 84% of the group, whose mean age was roughly 60 years (range about 23 to 80).

The V segment lost 4 bases and the J segment 4 bases; nucleotides outside the gene matches: 5. Germline-derived CDR1 and CDR2 are SGHRS and YFSETQ. This CDR3 has 14 residues. Sequencing was performed with immunoSEQ multiplex PCR; in TCRdb, only in-frame clones are kept and a portion is missing. The sample has roughly 39,000 clones, 75% to 90% seen once. This clone was seen only once. Source: CD4+ or CD8+ T cells sorted from blood, taken in a trial of the OX40 agonist ivuxolimab. This sequence originates from an adult with an advanced solid tumor such as melanoma, head and neck, liver or kidney cancer. V is TRBV5-1 and J is TRBJ2-3, with 8 bases that match TRBD1. Here the CDR3 DNA reads TGCGCCAGCAGCCCGGAGGACAGGGCAGATACGCAGTATTTT. This codes for CASSPEDRADTQYF.